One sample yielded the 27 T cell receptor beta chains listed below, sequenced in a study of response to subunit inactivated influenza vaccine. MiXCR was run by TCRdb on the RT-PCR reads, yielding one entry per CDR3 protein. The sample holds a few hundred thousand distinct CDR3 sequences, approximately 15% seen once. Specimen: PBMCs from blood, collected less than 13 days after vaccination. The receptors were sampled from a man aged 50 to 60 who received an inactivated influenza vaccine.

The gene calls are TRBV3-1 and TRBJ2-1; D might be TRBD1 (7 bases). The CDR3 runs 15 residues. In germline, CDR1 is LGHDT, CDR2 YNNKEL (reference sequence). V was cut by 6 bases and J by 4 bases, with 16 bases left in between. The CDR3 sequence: CASRGGGAKYNEQFF. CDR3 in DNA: TGTGCCAGCAGAGGAGGGGGCGCGAAGTACAATGAGCAGTTCTTC.

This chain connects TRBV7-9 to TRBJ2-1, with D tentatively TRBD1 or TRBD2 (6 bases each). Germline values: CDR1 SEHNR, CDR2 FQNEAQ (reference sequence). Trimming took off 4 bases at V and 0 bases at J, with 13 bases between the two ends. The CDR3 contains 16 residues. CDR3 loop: CASSSRGQGSYNEQFF. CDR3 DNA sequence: TGTGCCAGCAGCTCCCGGGGGCAGGGCTCCTACAATGAGCAGTTCTTC.

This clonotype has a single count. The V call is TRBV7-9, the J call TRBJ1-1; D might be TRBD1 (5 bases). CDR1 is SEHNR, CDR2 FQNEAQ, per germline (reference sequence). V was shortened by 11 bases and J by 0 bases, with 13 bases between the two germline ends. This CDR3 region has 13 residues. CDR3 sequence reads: CAGRRDLNTEAFF. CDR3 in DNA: TGTGCCGGACGTAGGGACCTGAACACTGAAGCTTTCTTT.

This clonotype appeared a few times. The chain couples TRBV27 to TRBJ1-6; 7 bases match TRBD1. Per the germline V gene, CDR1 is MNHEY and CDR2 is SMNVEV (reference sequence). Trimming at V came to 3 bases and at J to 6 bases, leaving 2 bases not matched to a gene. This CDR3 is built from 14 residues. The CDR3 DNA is TGTGCCAGCAGTTTGACAGGGAGTAATTCACCCCTCCACTTT. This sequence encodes CASSLTGSNSPLHF.

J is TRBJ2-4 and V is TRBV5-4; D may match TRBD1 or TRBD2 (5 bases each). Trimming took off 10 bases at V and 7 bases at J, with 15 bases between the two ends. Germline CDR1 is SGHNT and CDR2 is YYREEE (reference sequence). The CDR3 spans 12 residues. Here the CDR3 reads CAGGSSGNIQYF. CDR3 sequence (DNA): TGTGCCGGGGGTTCATCGGGGAACATTCAGTACTTC. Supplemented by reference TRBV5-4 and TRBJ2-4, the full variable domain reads ETGVTQSPTHLIKTRGQQVTLRCSSQSGHNTVSWYQQALGQGPQFIFQYYREEENGRGNFPPRFSGLQFPNYSSELNVNALELDDSALYLCAGGSSGNIQYFGAGTRLSVL.

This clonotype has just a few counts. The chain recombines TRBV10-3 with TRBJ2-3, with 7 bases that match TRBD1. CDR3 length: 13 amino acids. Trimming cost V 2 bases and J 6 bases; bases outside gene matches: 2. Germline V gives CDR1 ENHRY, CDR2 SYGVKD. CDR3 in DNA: TGTGCCATCAGTGAGACAGGGGCGGATACGCAGTATTTT. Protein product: CAISETGADTQYF.

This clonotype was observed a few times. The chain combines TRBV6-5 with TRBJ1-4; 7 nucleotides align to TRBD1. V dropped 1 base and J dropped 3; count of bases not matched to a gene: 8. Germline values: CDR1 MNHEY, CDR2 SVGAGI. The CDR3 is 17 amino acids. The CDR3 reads CASSYLRSGTANEKLFF. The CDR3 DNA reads TGTGCCAGCAGTTACTTGAGGTCAGGGACAGCTAATGAAAAACTGTTTTTT.

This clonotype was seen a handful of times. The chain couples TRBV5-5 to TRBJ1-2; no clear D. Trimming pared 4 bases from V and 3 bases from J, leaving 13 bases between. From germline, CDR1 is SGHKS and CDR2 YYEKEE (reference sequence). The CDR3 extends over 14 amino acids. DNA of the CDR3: TGTGCCAGCAGCAGGGATCCAGGCGACTATGGCTACACCTTC. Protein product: CASSRDPGDYGYTF.

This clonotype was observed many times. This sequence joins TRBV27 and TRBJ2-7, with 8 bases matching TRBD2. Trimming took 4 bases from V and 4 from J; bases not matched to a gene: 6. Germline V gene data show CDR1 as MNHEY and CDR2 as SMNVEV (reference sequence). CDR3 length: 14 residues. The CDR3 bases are TGTGCCAGCAGTTCGGGAAGCGGGGGTTACGAGCAGTACTTC. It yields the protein CASSSGSGGYEQYF.

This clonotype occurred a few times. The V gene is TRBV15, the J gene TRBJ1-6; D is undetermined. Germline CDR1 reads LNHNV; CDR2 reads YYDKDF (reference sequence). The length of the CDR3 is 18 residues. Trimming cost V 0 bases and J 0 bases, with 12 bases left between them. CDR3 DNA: TGTGCCACCAGCAGAGATATAGGCGGCAACTCCTATAATTCACCCCTCCACTTT. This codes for CATSRDIGGNSYNSPLHF.

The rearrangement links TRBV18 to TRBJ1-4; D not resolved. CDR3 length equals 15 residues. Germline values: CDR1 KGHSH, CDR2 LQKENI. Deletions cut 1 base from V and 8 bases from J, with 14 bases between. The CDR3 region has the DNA TGTGCCAGCTCACCACAATTCCCCCGGACCGAAAAACTGTTTTTT. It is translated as CASSPQFPRTEKLFF.

CDR3 amino acids: CATSRALGQGAYEQYF. CDR3 in DNA: TGTGCCACCAGCAGAGCGCTCGGACAGGGGGCTTACGAGCAGTACTTC. The chain recombines TRBV15 with TRBJ2-7, with 11 bases identical to TRBD1. In germline, CDR1 is LNHNV, CDR2 YYDKDF (reference sequence). Losses at the gene ends were 1 base for V and 4 bases for J; bases not matched to a gene: 6. This CDR3 comprises 16 residues.

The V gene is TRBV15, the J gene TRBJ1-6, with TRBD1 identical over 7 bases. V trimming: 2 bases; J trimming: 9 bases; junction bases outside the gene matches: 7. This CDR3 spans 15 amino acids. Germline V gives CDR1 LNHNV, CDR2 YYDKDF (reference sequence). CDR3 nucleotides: TGTGCCACCAGCAGATCGAGACAGGGAGGTTCACCCCTCCACTTT. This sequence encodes CATSRSRQGGSPLHF.

The CDR3 loop reads CATSRVKGQGAREQYF. The CDR3 region has the DNA TGTGCCACCAGCAGAGTGAAGGGACAGGGGGCGCGCGAGCAGTACTTC. The chain employs TRBV15 and TRBJ2-7; 12 nucleotides agree with TRBD1. This CDR3 is 16 amino acids long. Germline lookup yields CDR1 LNHNV and CDR2 YYDKDF (reference sequence). V dropped 1 base and J dropped 6; count of bases not matched to a gene: 7. Full variable domain (rest looked up from reference TRBV15 and TRBJ2-7): DAMVIQNPRYQVTQFGKPVTLSCSQTLNHNVMYWYQQKSSQAPKLLFHYYDKDFNNEADTPDNFQSRRPNTSFCFLDIRSPGLGDTAMYLCATSRVKGQGAREQYFGPGTRLTVT.

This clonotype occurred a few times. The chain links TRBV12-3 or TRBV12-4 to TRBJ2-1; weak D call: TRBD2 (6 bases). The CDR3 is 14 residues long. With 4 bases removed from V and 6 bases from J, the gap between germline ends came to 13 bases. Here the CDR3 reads CASSWGLAVNEQFF. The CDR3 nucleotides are TGTGCCAGCAGTTGGGGACTTGCAGTCAATGAGCAGTTCTTC.

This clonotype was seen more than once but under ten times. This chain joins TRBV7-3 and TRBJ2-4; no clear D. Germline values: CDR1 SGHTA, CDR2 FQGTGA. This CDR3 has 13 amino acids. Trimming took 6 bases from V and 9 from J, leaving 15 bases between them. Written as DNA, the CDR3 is TGTGCCAGCAGTCTTAGTGGGAAGGGCATTCAGTACTTC. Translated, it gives CASSLSGKGIQYF.

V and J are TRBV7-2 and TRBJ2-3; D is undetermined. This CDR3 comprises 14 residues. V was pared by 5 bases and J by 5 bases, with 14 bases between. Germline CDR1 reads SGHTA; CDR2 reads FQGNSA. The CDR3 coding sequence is TGTGCCAGCAGCCCGACCGCCGGTATAGATACGCAGTATTTT. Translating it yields CASSPTAGIDTQYF.

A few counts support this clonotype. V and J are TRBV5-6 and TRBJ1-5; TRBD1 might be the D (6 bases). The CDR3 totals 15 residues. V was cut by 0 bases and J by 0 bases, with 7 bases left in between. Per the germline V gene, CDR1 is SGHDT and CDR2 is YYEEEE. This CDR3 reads CASSLGGHSNQPQHF. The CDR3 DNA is TGTGCCAGCAGCTTGGGGGGGCATAGCAATCAGCCCCAGCATTTT.

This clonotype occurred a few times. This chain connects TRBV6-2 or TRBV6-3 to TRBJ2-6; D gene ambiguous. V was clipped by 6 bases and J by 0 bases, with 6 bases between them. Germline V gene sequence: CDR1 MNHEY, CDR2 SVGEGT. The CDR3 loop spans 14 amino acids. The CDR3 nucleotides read TGTGCCAGCAGGCAAATCTCTGGGGCCAACGTCCTGACTTTC. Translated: CASRQISGANVLTF.

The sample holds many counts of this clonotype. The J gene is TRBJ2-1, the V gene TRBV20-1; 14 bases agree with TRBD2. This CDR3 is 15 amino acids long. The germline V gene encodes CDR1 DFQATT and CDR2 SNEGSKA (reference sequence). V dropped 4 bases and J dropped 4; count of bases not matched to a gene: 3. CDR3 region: CSAMRTSGRYNEQFF. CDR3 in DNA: TGCAGTGCTATGCGGACTAGCGGGAGGTACAATGAGCAGTTCTTC.

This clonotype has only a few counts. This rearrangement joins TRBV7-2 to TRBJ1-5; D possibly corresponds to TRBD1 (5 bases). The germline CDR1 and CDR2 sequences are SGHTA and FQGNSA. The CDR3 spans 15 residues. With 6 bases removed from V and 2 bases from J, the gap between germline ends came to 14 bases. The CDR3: CASSTGLGGNQPQHF. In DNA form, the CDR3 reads TGTGCCAGCAGTACAGGCCTGGGGGGCAATCAGCCCCAGCATTTT.

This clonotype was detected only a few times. DNA for the CDR3: TGTGCCAGCAGCTTAGCCCTCTTAAGACAGGGGCGCTCGGACAATGAGCAGTTCTTC. Amino acid sequence: CASSLALLRQGRSDNEQFF. The rearrangement joins TRBV11-1 to TRBJ2-1, with 8 bases aligning to TRBD1. The CDR3 loop spans 19 amino acids. V lost 0 bases and J lost 5; bases outside the gene matches: 15. The germline gives CDR1 SGHAT, CDR2 FQDESV (reference sequence).

The DNA of the CDR3 is TGTGCCATACGGATAACTACAGGGGGCGAAGAGCAGTACTTC. Its protein is CAIRITTGGEEQYF. The chain uses TRBV10-3 and TRBJ2-7; 9 nucleotides match TRBD1. The length of the CDR3 is 14 residues. In germline, CDR1 is ENHRY, CDR2 SYGVKD. With V trimmed by 9 bases and J by 7 bases, 13 bases remained unmatched.

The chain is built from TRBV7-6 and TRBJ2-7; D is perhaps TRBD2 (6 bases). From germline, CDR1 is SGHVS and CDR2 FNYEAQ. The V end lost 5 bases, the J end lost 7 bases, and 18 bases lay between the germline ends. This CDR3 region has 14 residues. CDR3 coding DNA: TGTGCCAGCAGCCCAGGGACTCCCAACAGGGAGCAGTACTTC. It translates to CASSPGTPNREQYF.

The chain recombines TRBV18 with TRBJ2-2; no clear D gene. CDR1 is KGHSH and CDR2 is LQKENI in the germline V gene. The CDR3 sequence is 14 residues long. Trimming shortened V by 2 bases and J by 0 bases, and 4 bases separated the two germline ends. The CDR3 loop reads CASSPKANTGELFF. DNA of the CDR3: TGTGCCAGCTCACCAAAAGCGAACACCGGGGAGCTGTTTTTT.

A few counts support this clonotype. The DNA for the CDR3 is TGTGCCAGCAGCTTAAGCCGGGTCCAGGGGAAGACCCAGTACTTC. Translating gives CASSLSRVQGKTQYF. J is TRBJ2-5 and V is TRBV7-2, with a possible D match to TRBD1 (6 bases). Trimming pared 2 bases from V and 6 bases from J, leaving 16 bases between. Germline V lookup: CDR1 SGHTA, CDR2 FQGNSA. The CDR3 has 15 amino acids.

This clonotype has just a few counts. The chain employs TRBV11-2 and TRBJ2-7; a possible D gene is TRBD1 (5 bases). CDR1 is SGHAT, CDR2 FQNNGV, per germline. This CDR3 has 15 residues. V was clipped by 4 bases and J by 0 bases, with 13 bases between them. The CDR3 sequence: CASSSQTASSYEQYF. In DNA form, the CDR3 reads TGTGCCAGCAGCTCTCAGACAGCTAGCTCCTACGAGCAGTACTTC.